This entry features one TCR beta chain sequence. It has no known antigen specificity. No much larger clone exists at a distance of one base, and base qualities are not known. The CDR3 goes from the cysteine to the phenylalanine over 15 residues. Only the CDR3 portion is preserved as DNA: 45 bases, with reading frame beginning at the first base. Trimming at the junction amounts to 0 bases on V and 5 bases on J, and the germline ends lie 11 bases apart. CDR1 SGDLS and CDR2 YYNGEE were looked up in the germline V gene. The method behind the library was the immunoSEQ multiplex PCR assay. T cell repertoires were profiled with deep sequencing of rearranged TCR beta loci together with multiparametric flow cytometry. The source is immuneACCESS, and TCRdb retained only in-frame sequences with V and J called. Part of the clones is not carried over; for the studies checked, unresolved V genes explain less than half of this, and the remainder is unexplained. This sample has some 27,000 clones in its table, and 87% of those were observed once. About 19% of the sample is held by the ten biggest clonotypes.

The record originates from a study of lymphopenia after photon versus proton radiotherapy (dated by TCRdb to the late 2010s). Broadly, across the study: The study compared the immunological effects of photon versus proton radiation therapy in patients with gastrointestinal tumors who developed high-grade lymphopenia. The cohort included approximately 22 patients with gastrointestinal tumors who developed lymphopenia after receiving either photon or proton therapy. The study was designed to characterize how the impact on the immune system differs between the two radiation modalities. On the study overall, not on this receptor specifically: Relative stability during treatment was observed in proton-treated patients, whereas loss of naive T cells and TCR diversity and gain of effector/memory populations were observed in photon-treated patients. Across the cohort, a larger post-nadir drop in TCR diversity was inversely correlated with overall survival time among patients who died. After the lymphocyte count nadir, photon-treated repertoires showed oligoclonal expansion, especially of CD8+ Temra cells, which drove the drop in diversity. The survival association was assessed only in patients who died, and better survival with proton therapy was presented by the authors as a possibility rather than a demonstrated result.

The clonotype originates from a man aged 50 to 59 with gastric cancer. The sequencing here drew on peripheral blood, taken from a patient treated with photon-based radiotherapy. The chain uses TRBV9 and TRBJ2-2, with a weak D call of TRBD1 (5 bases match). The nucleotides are TGTGCCAGCAGCGTAGAGGGCAGGGTGACCGGGGAGCTGTTTTTT. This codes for CASSVEGRVTGELFF.